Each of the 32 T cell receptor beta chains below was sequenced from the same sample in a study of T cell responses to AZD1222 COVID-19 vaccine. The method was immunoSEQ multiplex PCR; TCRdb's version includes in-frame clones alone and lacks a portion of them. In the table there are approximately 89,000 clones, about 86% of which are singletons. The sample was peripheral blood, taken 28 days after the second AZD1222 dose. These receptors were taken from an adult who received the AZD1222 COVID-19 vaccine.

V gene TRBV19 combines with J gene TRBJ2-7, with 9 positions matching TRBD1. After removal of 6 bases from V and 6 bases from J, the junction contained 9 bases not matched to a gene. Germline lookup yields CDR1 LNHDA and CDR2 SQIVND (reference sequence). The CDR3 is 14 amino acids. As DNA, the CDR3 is TGTGCCAGTAGCGTCACAGGGGGCTTTTTCGAGCAGTACTTC. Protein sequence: CASSVTGGFFEQYF.

CDR3 in DNA: TGTGCCAGCTCACAACAGGGGGCCTACGAGCAGTACTTC. Its translation is CASSQQGAYEQYF. The chain has TRBV18 and TRBJ2-7; TRBD1 matches at 8 bases. The CDR3 has 13 residues. The V and J ends lost 4 bases and 2 bases, in that order; junction bases with no gene match: 1. The germline CDR1 and CDR2 sequences are KGHSH and LQKENI.

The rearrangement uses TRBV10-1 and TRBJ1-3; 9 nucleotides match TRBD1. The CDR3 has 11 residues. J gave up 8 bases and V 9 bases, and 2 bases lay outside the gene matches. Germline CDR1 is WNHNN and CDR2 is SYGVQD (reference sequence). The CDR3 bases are TGCGCCAGAACAGGGGGCCACACCATATATTTT. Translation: CARTGGHTIYF.

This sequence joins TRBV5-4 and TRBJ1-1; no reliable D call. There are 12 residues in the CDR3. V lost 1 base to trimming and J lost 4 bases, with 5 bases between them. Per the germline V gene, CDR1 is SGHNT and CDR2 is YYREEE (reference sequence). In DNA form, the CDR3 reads TGTGCCAGCAGCTTGAGTGGCACTGAAGCTTTCTTT. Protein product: CASSLSGTEAFF.

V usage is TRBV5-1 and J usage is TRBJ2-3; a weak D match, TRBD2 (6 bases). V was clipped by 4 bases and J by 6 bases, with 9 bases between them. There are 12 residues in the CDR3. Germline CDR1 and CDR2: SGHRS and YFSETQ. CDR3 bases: TGCGCCAGCAGCGAGACTAGTGATACGCAGTATTTT. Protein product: CASSETSDTQYF.

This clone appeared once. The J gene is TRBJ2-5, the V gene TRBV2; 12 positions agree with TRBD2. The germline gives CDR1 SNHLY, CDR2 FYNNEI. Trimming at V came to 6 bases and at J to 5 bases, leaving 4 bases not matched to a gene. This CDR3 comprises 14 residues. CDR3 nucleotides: TGTGCCAGCAGCCCAACTAGCGGGGGGGAGACCCAGTACTTC. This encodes CASSPTSGGETQYF.

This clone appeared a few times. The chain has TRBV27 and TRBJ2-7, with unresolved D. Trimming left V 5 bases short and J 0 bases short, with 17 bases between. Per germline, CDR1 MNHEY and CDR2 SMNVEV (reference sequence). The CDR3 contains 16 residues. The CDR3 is CASSAEGLLSSYEQYF. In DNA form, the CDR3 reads TGTGCCAGCAGTGCAGAAGGGCTACTTAGCTCCTACGAGCAGTACTTC.

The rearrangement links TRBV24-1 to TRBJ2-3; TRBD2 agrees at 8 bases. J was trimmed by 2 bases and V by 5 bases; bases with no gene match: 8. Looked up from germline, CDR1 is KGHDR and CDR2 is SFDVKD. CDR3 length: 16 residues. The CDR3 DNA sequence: TGTGCCACCAGTGGCTCTACTAGCGGAAACACAGATACGCAGTATTTT. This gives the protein CATSGSTSGNTDTQYF.

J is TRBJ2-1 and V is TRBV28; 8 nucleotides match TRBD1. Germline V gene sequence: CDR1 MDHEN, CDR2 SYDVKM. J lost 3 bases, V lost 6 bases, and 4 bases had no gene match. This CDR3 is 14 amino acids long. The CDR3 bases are TGTGCCAGCAGAGGACAGGGCCTCTACAATGAGCAGTTCTTC. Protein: CASRGQGLYNEQFF. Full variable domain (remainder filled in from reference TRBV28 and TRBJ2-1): DVKVTQSSRYLVKRTGEKVFLECVQDMDHENMFWYRQDPGLGLRLIYFSYDVKMKEKGDIPEGYSVSREKKERFSLILESASTNQTSMYLCASRGQGLYNEQFFGPGTRLTVL.

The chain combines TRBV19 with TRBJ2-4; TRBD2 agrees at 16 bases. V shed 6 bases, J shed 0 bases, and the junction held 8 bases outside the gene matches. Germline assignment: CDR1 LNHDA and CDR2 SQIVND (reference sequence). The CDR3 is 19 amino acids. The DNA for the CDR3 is TGTGCCAGTAGCCCCGGGACTAGCGGGAGGGCCCTAGCCAAAAACATTCAGTACTTC. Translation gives CASSPGTSGRALAKNIQYF.

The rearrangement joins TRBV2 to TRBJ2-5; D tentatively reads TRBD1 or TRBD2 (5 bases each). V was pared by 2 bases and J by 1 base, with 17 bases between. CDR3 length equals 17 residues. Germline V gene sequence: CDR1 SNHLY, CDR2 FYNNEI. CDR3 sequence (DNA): TGTGCCAGCAGTGAACGGGGCCTAGTTAGGGGCCAAGAGACCCAGTACTTC. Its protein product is CASSERGLVRGQETQYF.

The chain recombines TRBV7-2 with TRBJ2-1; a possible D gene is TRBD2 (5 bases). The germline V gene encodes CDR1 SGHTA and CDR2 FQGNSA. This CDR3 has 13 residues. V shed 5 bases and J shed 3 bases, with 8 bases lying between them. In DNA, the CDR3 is TGTGCCAGCAGCCAAGACTACTACAATGAGCAGTTCTTC. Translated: CASSQDYYNEQFF.

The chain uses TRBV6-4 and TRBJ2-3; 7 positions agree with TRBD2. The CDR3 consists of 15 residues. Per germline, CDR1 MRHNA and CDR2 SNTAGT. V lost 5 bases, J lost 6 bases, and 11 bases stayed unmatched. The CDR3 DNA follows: TGTGCCAGCAGTTTGACGGGGGGACCCAGGGATACGCAGTATTTT. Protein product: CASSLTGGPRDTQYF.

The DNA of the CDR3 is TGTGCCATCAGTGAGAGTTACAGGGGACCTTACGAGCAGTACTTC. Translation gives CAISESYRGPYEQYF. The rearrangement links TRBV10-3 to TRBJ2-7, with 7 bases that match TRBD1. Germline assignment: CDR1 ENHRY and CDR2 SYGVKD. This CDR3 is 15 amino acids long. Unmatched junction bases numbered 8, after V lost 2 bases and J lost 4 bases.

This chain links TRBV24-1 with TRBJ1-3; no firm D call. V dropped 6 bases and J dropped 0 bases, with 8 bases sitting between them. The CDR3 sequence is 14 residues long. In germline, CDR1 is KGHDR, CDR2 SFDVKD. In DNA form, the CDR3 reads TGTGCCACCAGTCAGATCATCTCTGGAAACACCATATATTTT. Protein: CATSQIISGNTIYF.

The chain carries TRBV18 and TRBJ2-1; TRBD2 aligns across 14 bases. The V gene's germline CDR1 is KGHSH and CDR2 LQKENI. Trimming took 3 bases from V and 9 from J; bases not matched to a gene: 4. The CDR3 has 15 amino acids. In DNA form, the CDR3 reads TGTGCCAGCTCACCCCCGGGACTAGCGGGAGTTGAGCAGTTCTTC. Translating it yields CASSPPGLAGVEQFF.

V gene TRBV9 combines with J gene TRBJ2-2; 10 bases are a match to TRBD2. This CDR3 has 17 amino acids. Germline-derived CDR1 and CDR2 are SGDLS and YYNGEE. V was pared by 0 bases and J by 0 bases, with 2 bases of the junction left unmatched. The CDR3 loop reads CASSVAGLAANTGELFF. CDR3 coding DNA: TGTGCCAGCAGCGTAGCAGGACTAGCGGCGAACACCGGGGAGCTGTTTTTT.

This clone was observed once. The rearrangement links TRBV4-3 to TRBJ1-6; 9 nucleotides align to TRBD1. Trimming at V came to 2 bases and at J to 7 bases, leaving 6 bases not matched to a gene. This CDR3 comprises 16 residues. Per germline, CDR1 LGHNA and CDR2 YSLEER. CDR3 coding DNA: TGCGCCAGCAGCCAATCCCGGACAGGGGCAAATTCACCCCTCCACTTT. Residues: CASSQSRTGANSPLHF.

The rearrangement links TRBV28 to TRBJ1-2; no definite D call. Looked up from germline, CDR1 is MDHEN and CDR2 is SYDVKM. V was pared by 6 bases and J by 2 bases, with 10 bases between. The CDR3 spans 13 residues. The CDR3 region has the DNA TGTGCCAGCAGGGAAGATCGAAACTATGGCTACACCTTC. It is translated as CASREDRNYGYTF.

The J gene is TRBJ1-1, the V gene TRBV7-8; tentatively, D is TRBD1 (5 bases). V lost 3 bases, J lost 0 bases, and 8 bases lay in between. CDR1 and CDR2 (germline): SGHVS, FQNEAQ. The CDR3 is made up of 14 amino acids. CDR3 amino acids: CASSFDSVNTEAFF. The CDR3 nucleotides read TGTGCCAGCAGCTTCGACAGCGTGAACACTGAAGCTTTCTTT.

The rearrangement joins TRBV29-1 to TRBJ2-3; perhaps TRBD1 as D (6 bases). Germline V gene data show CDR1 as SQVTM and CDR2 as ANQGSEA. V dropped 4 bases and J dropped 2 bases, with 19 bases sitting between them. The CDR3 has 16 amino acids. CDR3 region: CSVGVGRTVFTDTQYF. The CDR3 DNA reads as TGCAGCGTTGGTGTTGGCAGGACAGTTTTCACAGATACGCAGTATTTT.

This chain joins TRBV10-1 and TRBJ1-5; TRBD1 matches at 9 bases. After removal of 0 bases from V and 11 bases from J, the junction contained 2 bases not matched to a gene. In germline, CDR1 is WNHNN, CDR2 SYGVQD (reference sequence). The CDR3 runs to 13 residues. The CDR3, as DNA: TGCGCCAGCAGTGAGTCGACAGGGGGAGCCCAGCATTTT. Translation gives CASSESTGGAQHF.

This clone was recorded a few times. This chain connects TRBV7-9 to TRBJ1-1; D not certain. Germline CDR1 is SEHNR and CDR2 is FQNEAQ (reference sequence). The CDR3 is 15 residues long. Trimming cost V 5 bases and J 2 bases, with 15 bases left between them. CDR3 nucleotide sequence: TGTGCCAGCAGCCCACCCTTGACGGTAAACACTGAAGCTTTCTTT. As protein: CASSPPLTVNTEAFF.

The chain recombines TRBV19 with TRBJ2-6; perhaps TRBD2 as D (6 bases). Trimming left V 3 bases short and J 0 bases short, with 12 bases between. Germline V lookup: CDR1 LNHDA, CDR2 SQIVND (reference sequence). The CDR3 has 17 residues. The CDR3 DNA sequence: TGTGCCAGTAGTATCTCTATCGGGGGCTCTGGGGCCAACGTCCTGACTTTC. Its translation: CASSISIGGSGANVLTF.

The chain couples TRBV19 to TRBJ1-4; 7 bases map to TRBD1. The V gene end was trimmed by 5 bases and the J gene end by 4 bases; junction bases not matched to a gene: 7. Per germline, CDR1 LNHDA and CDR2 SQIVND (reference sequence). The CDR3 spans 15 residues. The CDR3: CASSLLTGLNEKLFF. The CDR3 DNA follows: TGTGCCAGTAGTCTACTGACAGGGCTTAATGAAAAACTGTTTTTT.

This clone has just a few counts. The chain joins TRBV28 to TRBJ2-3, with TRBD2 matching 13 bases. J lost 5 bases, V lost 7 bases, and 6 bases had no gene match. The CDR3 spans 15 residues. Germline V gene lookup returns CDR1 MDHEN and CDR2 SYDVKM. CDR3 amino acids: CASTEGLAGLDTQYF. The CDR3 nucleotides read TGTGCCAGCACGGAGGGACTAGCGGGACTAGATACGCAGTATTTT.

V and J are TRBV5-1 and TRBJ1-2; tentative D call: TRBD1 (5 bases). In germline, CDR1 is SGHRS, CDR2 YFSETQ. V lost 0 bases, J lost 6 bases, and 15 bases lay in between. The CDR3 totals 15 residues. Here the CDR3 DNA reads TGCGCCAGCAGCTTGGCCCCACCGGGGGGGGATGGCTACACCTTC. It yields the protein CASSLAPPGGDGYTF.

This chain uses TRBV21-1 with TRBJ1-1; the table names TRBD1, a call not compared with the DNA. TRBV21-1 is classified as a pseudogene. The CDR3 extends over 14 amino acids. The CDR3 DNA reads TGTGCCAGCAGCAAGACAGGGGAGGACACTGAAGCTTTCTTT. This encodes CASSKTGEDTEAFF.

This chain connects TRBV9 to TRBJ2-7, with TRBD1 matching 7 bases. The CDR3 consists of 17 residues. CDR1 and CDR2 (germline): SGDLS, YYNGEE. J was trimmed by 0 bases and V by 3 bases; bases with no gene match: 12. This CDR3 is CASSETPDRPSSYEQYF. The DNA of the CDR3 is TGTGCCAGCAGCGAGACCCCGGACAGGCCGAGCTCCTACGAGCAGTACTTC.

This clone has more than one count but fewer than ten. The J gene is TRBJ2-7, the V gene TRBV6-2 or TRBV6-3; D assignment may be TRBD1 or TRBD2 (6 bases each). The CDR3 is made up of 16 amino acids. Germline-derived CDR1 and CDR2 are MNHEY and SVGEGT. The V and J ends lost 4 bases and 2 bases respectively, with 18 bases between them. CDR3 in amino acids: CASSWGARPATYEQYF. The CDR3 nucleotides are TGTGCCAGCAGTTGGGGGGCCAGACCCGCCACCTACGAGCAGTACTTC.

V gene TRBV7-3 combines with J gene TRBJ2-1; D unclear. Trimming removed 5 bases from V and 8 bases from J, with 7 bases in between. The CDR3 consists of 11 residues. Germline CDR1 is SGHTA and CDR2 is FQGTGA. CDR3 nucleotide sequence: TGTGCCAGCAGCCGTGGCGATGAGCAGTTCTTC. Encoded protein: CASSRGDEQFF.

DNA for the CDR3: TGTGCCAGCAGCGTAGGTGGGACAGGGCCCTACAATGAGCAGTTCTTC. This codes for CASSVGGTGPYNEQFF. This chain uses TRBV9 with TRBJ2-1; 9 bases agree with TRBD1. Germline V gene sequence: CDR1 SGDLS, CDR2 YYNGEE. The V segment lost 0 bases and the J segment 2 bases; nucleotides outside the gene matches: 3. CDR3 length equals 16 residues. Complete variable domain (other parts from reference TRBV9 and TRBJ2-1): DSGVTQTPKHLITATGQRVTLRCSPRSGDLSVYWYQQSLDQGLQFLIQYYNGEERAKGNILERFSAQQFPDLHSELNLSSLELGDSALYFCASSVGGTGPYNEQFFGPGTRLTVL.